These T cell receptor beta chains were read from a single sample in a study of control samples from healthy donors and cancer patients. Clones were read by immunoSEQ multiplex PCR, and TCRdb kept only the in-frame ones, dropping some. The table has tens of thousands of clones, approximately 88% seen once. The material sequenced was blood. The receptors were sampled from a man aged 50 to 59 in good health. The CDR3 runs from the conserved cysteine through the conserved F or W. The D gene is left open where the match is weak. Clone size is not always given. Where it is, it says once, few, many or a class for expanded clones.

j_call,clone_size,v_call,d_call,cdr3_nt,cdr3_aa
TRBJ1-1,NA,TRBV30,NA,TGTGCCTGGAGTTGGAGGGAAGACACTGAAGCTTTCTTT,CAWSWREDTEAFF
TRBJ2-7,few,TRBV6-2/TRBV6-3,NA,TGTGCCAGCAGTTATGAGACGGGACCCTACGAGCAGTACTTC,CASSYETGPYEQYF
TRBJ2-3,NA,TRBV4-3,TRBD1,TGCGCCAGCAGCCTATCCGGGACAGGGGGCCCAGATACGCAGTATTTT,CASSLSGTGGPDTQYF
TRBJ2-1,NA,TRBV9,NA,TGTGCCAGCAGCCCTGGGGCCACCTACAATGAGCAGTTCTTC,CASSPGATYNEQFF
TRBJ2-2,NA,TRBV5-4,TRBD2,TGTGCCAGCAGCTTGGCCATACTAGCGGGAGCCCCCGGGGAGCTGTTTTTT,CASSLAILAGAPGELFF
TRBJ2-7,NA,TRBV5-1,NA,TGCGCCAGCAGCTTAACTTATCCGGACGACACGCACGAGCAGTACTTC,CASSLTYPDDTHEQYF
TRBJ2-3,NA,TRBV7-6,TRBD1,TGTGCCAGCAGCTTAGAGGGGGCGGGTCGTGATACGCAGTATTTT,CASSLEGAGRDTQYF
TRBJ2-1,NA,TRBV20-1,NA,TGCAGTGCTAGTCGTACCTCCAGGGTCTACAATGAGCAGTTCTTC,CSASRTSRVYNEQFF
TRBJ1-2,NA,TRBV5-1,NA,TGCGCCAGCAGCTTGGATGCCAGGGGCTATGGCTACACCTTC,CASSLDARGYGYTF
TRBJ2-7,NA,TRBV28,NA,TGTGCCAGCGGGACTCTTTACGAGCAGTACTTC,CASGTLYEQYF
TRBJ2-3,NA,TRBV5-1,NA,TGCGCCAGCAGCCGGGGTCCCTCTGGGGATACGCAGTATTTT,CASSRGPSGDTQYF
TRBJ2-2,few,TRBV9,TRBD2,TGTGCCAGCAGATGGGGTGGGACTACCGACGCCGGGGAGCTGTTTTTT,CASRWGGTTDAGELFF
TRBJ1-3,NA,TRBV30,NA,TGTGCCTGGAGTATGGCCGGGGGGGGAAACACCATATATTTT,CAWSMAGGGNTIYF
TRBJ2-1,once,TRBV6-6,NA,TGTGCCAGCAGTTACGTTGGGAGGACTGAGCAGTTCTTC,CASSYVGRTEQFF
TRBJ2-3,NA,TRBV10-3,TRBD2,TGTGCCATCAGTGAAGGTAGCGGGAGCACAGATACGCAGTATTTT,CAISEGSGSTDTQYF
TRBJ2-7,few,TRBV9,TRBD1,TGTGCCAGCAGCGCGGACAGGGGCTACGAGCAGTACTTC,CASSADRGYEQYF
TRBJ2-7,NA,TRBV6-5,NA,TGTGCCAGCACCATGGGCGTTTCAGGCATCTACGAGCAGTACTTC,CASTMGVSGIYEQYF